This T cell receptor beta chain was sequenced in a study of a mutant IDH1 vaccine in newly diagnosed glioma. Data came from immunoSEQ multiplex PCR; TCRdb stores just in-frame clones and leaves some out. This table has 20,000 to 25,000 clones, 89% appearing once. As to time point: week 11, during vaccination. In every dose of vaccine, 300 ug of mutant IDH1 20-mer peptide was given alongside topical imiquimod. Points on this clone: Its antigen remains unidentified.

The material sequenced was PBMCs, taken from a glioma patient whose treatment included an IDH1 peptide vaccine. This TCR came from a woman aged 40 to 55 with glioma.

CDR3: CASSFGGGGEKLFF. CDR3 nucleotide sequence: TGCGCCAGCAGCTTCGGAGGAGGGGGTGAAAAACTGTTTTTT. The V call is TRBV5-1, the J call TRBJ1-4, with a tentative D call TRBD1 (6 bases). V lost 2 bases and J lost 7, with 12 bases in between. The germline gives CDR1 SGHRS, CDR2 YFSETQ. The CDR3 consists of 14 residues.